This section outlines one T cell receptor beta chain sequence together with its context. The V end lost 3 bases, the J end lost 5 bases, and 22 bases lay between the germline ends. Germline V lookup: CDR1 SGHRS, CDR2 YFSETQ. The CDR3 spans 17 residues. The source of the blood RNA was unsorted whole blood, and germline DNA was extracted as well. The sample belongs to a study of tumor-infiltrating lymphocytes in primary liver carcinoma. From roughly 470 ng total RNA, TCR beta cDNA was generated with a primer in the constant region. Three nested multiplex PCR rounds, a slightly modified ARM-PCR, produced the libraries for TCR beta. Amplification in the first two PCR rounds was performed using TRBV1-TRBV30 forward primers and a C-beta reverse primer for 9 to 11 cycles each. MiXCR was run by TCRdb on the multiplex PCR reads, yielding one entry per CDR3 protein. The top ten clones hold roughly 6.5% of a sample with 330,000 or so distinct CDR3 sequences, roughly 61% of them seen once.

The sequenced sample was peripheral blood. The source of this sequence is a man aged 35-49 years with primary liver carcinoma and hepatitis B virus infection. The rearrangement joins TRBV5-1 to TRBJ2-3, with a tentative D call TRBD2 (6 bases). This chain's CDR3 is CASSSLMGGNWGDTQYF. DNA of the CDR3: TGCGCCAGCAGCTCGCTAATGGGCGGGAATTGGGGAGATACGCAGTATTTT.